The entry below gives a single TCR beta chain sequence along with its context. Antigen: not known. This sample was taken from a study of response to subunit inactivated influenza vaccine. Study observations and caveats: Authors suggested each seasonal flu vaccination may recruit only limited numbers of new T cells.

TCRdb reprocessed the RT-PCR reads via MiXCR and lists one record per CDR3 protein. The sample yields approximately 530,000 distinct CDR3 sequences, less than 7.5% seen once. The receptor's source is a man between 50 and 75 years old who received an inactivated influenza vaccine. This sample comprised PBMCs from blood, obtained around 2 years after vaccination.

This CDR3 reads CASSLSPRQPQHF. The CDR3 bases are TGTGCCAGCAGTTTATCGCCACGTCAGCCCCAGCATTTT. The V call is TRBV27, the J call TRBJ1-5, with D hard to call. The length of the CDR3 is 13 residues. V lost 0 bases and J 6 bases, leaving 6 bases between the germline ends. Per the germline V gene, CDR1 is MNHEY and CDR2 is SMNVEV (reference sequence).